This is a list of T cell receptor beta chains from one sample in a study of human T cells and chemical hapten exposure. TCRdb used MiXCR to reprocess the RACE reads, holding one entry per CDR3 protein. The sample records more than 150,000 distinct CDR3 sequences, around 30% being singletons. Here the sequenced sample was whole blood, taken in connection with sensitization to the hapten diphenylcyclopropenone (DPC). Receptors originate from a woman aged 25 to 39 with alopecia areata. Some clones in this sample may be carry-over from other donors' samples. CDR3s include the opening cysteine and the closing phenylalanine or tryptophan. Fields, in order: CDR3 protein, CDR3 DNA, V gene, clone size, J gene, D gene. The D gene is left open where the match is weak. Some rows mark clone size as missing; the rest say once, few, many or name a class of expanded clone.

CASSQAHRGRDEQYF | TGCGCCAGCAGCCAAGCGCACCGAGGGAGGGACGAGCAGTACTTC | TRBV4-3 | few | TRBJ2-7 | TRBD2
CASRNQRGPTDTQYF | TGCGCCAGCAGGAACCAAAGGGGGCCTACAGATACGCAGTATTTT | TRBV5-1 | . | TRBJ2-3 | TRBD1
CASSRGVNTEAFF | TGTGCCAGCTCACGAGGGGTGAACACTGAAGCTTTCTTT | TRBV18 | few | TRBJ1-1 | .
CASTEPFSGANVLTF | TGTGCCAGCACCGAACCTTTCTCTGGGGCCAACGTCCTGACTTTC | TRBV2 | . | TRBJ2-6 | .
CASSFVRGTSGHLTDTQYF | TGTGCCAGCAGTTTTGTGAGGGGGACTAGCGGGCATCTCACAGATACGCAGTATTTT | TRBV28 | . | TRBJ2-3 | TRBD2
CASSYVRGLQQYF | TGTGCCAGCAGTTACGTAAGGGGGCTTCAGCAGTACTTC | TRBV6-2/TRBV6-3 | . | TRBJ2-7 | TRBD1
CASRTGVETQYF | TGTGCCAGCAGGACAGGGGTAGAGACCCAGTACTTC | TRBV28 | few | TRBJ2-5 | TRBD1
CASTLNSNQPQHF | TGTGCCAGCACATTGAATAGCAATCAGCCCCAGCATTTT | TRBV28 | . | TRBJ1-5 | .
CASTPGHTGGEAFF | TGTGCCAGCACCCCCGGACACACCGGAGGTGAAGCTTTCTTT | TRBV6-6 | . | TRBJ1-1 | .
CASSSYAGGYSYNEQFF | TGTGCCAGCAGCAGTTATGCGGGGGGTTACTCCTACAATGAGCAGTTCTTC | TRBV3-2 | . | TRBJ2-1 | .
CASSYSALQRGTYEQYF | TGTGCCAGCAGTTACTCGGCTCTTCAGCGGGGTACCTACGAGCAGTACTTC | TRBV6-6 | . | TRBJ2-7 | TRBD2
CASRLTADTQYF | TGTGCCAGCCGTCTAACTGCAGATACGCAGTATTTT | TRBV28 | few | TRBJ2-3 | .
CSARWLTNEKLFF | TGCAGTGCTCGTTGGTTAACTAATGAAAAACTGTTTTTT | TRBV20-1 | few | TRBJ1-4 | .
CASSSLAGDSYNEQFF | TGTGCCAGCAGTTCTCTAGCGGGGGATTCCTACAATGAGCAGTTCTTC | TRBV6-5 | many | TRBJ2-1 | TRBD2
CSASVSEQFF | TGCAGTGCTAGTGTTAGTGAGCAGTTCTTC | TRBV20-1 | . | TRBJ2-1 | .
CASSGGGLATEAFF | TGTGCCAGCAGTGGCGGGGGCTTAGCGACTGAAGCTTTCTTT | TRBV2 | . | TRBJ1-1 | .
CASSAFQGSPLHF | TGTGCCAGCAGCGCTTTTCAGGGTTCACCCCTCCACTTT | TRBV7-9 | few | TRBJ1-6 | .
CSARVITGDYGYTF | TGCAGTGCTAGAGTTATTACAGGGGATTATGGCTACACCTTC | TRBV20-1 | . | TRBJ1-2 | TRBD1
CASSSPGRGLVQPQHF | TGTGCCAGCAGTTCGCCAGGGAGGGGGCTGGTACAACCCCAGCATTTT | TRBV28 | . | TRBJ1-5 | TRBD1
CASSEGGYNEQFF | TGTGCCAGCAGTGAAGGGGGTTACAATGAGCAGTTCTTC | TRBV2 | few | TRBJ2-1 | .
CASSDGGRRYSNQPQHF | TGTGCCAGCAGTGACGGAGGTCGCCGGTATAGCAATCAGCCCCAGCATTTT | TRBV6-4 | . | TRBJ1-5 | .
CASRQALGGVGTSGTTPGELFF | TGTGCCAGCCGGCAGGCCCTGGGGGGCGTCGGGACTAGCGGGACCACCCCCGGGGAGCTGTTTTTT | TRBV6-6 | many | TRBJ2-2 | TRBD2
CASSQDQRKLFF | TGCGCCAGCAGCCAAGATCAGAGGAAACTGTTTTTT | TRBV4-3 | . | TRBJ1-4 | .
CSVHADRITEAFF | TGCAGCGTTCATGCAGATCGTATCACTGAAGCTTTCTTT | TRBV29-1 | . | TRBJ1-1 | .
CSARDRLAVSYEQYF | TGCAGTGCTAGAGATCGACTAGCGGTCTCCTACGAGCAGTACTTC | TRBV20-1 | many | TRBJ2-7 | TRBD2
CASTSVVRRETQYF | TGTGCCAGCACCTCTGTCGTCCGTCGGGAGACCCAGTACTTC | TRBV28 | . | TRBJ2-5 | .
CASSSRTGDTEAFF | TGTGCCAGCAGCTCCCGGACAGGGGACACTGAAGCTTTCTTT | TRBV11-3 | many | TRBJ1-1 | TRBD1
CASSPRQALREQYF | TGTGCCAGCAGTCCGCGACAGGCTTTGAGGGAGCAGTACTTC | TRBV6-5 | few | TRBJ2-7 | .
CASSVEVAGYTF | TGTGCCAGCAGTGTGGAGGTGGCTGGCTACACCTTC | TRBV28 | . | TRBJ1-2 | .
CASSIGMDRDEAFF | TGCGCCAGCAGCATCGGCATGGACAGGGATGAAGCTTTCTTT | TRBV5-1 | few | TRBJ1-1 | TRBD1
CASSYSVNGGYEQYF | TGTGCCAGCAGTTACTCGGTCAATGGCGGATACGAGCAGTACTTC | TRBV6-5 | few | TRBJ2-7 | .
CASSSTGANTEAFF | TGCGCCAGCAGCTCGACAGGGGCAAACACTGAAGCTTTCTTT | TRBV5-1 | few | TRBJ1-1 | TRBD1
CSVVRDVQETQYF | TGCAGCGTTGTGAGGGATGTCCAAGAGACCCAGTACTTC | TRBV29-1 | . | TRBJ2-5 | .
CASSQEVPGEQYF | TGCGCCAGCAGCCAAGAAGTCCCCGGCGAGCAGTACTTC | TRBV4-3 | . | TRBJ2-7 | .
CSVAQTEAFF | TGCAGCGTTGCGCAGACTGAAGCTTTCTTT | TRBV29-1 | few | TRBJ1-1 | .
CASSGRDRASGEQYF | TGCGCCAGCAGCGGCCGGGACAGGGCCTCCGGTGAGCAGTACTTC | TRBV5-1 | . | TRBJ2-7 | TRBD1
CASSQDFLPPGSSYEQYF | TGTGCCAGCAGCCAAGATTTCCTCCCCCCCGGAAGCTCCTACGAGCAGTACTTC | TRBV3-2 | few | TRBJ2-7 | .
CASSYGTLSNQPQHF | TGTGCCAGCAGTTACGGGACACTTAGCAATCAGCCCCAGCATTTT | TRBV6-6 | . | TRBJ1-5 | .
CASRPPGGGLEKLFF | TGTGCCAGCAGACCCCCAGGGGGCGGTTTGGAAAAACTGTTTTTT | TRBV6-2/TRBV6-3 | . | TRBJ1-4 | TRBD1
CASSGLRPPQHF | TGCGCCAGCTCCGGACTCCGCCCACCCCAGCATTTT | TRBV10-2 | few | TRBJ1-5 | .
CSAGQGDGYTF | TGCAGCGCCGGGCAGGGGGATGGCTACACCTTC | TRBV29-1 | few | TRBJ1-2 | TRBD1
CSAGSFGGNQPQHF | TGCAGTGCAGGATCCTTCGGGGGCAATCAGCCCCAGCATTTT | TRBV20-1 | . | TRBJ1-5 | .
CASSSDCKNIQYF | TGTGCCAGCAGTTCAGATTGCAAAAACATTCAGTACTTC | TRBV28 | . | TRBJ2-4 | .
CASSLSGTDEQYF | TGTGCCAGCAGCTTGAGCGGGACAGACGAGCAGTACTTC | TRBV11-3 | . | TRBJ2-7 | .
CASSLGKYYGYTF | TGTGCCAGCAGCTTAGGAAAGTACTATGGCTACACCTTC | TRBV27 | few | TRBJ1-2 | .
CASSEAASGEGNEQFF | TGTGCCAGCAGTGAAGCAGCTAGCGGGGAGGGAAATGAGCAGTTCTTC | TRBV6-1 | few | TRBJ2-1 | TRBD2
CASSLPVPYEQYF | TGTGCCAGCAGTTTACCCGTCCCCTACGAGCAGTACTTC | TRBV28 | . | TRBJ2-7 | .
CASSWGAGDTQYF | TGTGCCAGCAGTTGGGGGGCAGGAGATACGCAGTATTTT | TRBV28 | . | TRBJ2-3 | .
CSALLTDTQYF | TGCAGTGCTCTGCTCACAGATACGCAGTATTTT | TRBV20-1 | . | TRBJ2-3 | .
CASSLDQLSGNEQFF | TGTGCCAGCAGCTTAGATCAACTCTCGGGGAATGAGCAGTTCTTC | TRBV11-2 | few | TRBJ2-1 | .
CASSLGTSGNSYNEQFF | TGTGCCAGCAGTTTGGGGACTAGCGGAAACTCCTACAATGAGCAGTTCTTC | TRBV6-2/TRBV6-3 | . | TRBJ2-1 | TRBD2
CSARVKRGSNTEAFF | TGCAGTGCTAGAGTCAAGAGGGGATCAAACACTGAAGCTTTCTTT | TRBV20-1 | once | TRBJ1-1 | .
CASSLKTQETQYF | TGTGCCAGCAGTTTGAAGACACAAGAGACCCAGTACTTC | TRBV12-3/TRBV12-4 | . | TRBJ2-5 | .
CASSFVDYGYTF | TGTGCCAGCAGCTTCGTAGACTATGGCTACACCTTC | TRBV7-2 | . | TRBJ1-2 | .
CSVVQGTGETQYF | TGCAGCGTTGTACAGGGGACCGGCGAGACCCAGTACTTC | TRBV29-1 | few | TRBJ2-5 | TRBD1
CASSSETGTYTF | TGTGCCAGCAGCTCCGAGACAGGGACCTACACCTTC | TRBV5-4 | . | TRBJ1-2 | TRBD1
CATSRYGTGELFF | TGTGCCACCAGCAGATACGGAACCGGGGAGCTGTTTTTT | TRBV15 | . | TRBJ2-2 | .
CASSQVPKTQYF | TGTGCCAGCAGCCAAGTTCCTAAGACCCAGTACTTC | TRBV3-2 | . | TRBJ2-5 | .